These T cell receptor beta chains were read from a single sample in a study of shared clonotypes between healthy human individuals. Sequencing used immunoSEQ multiplex PCR; TCRdb keeps in-frame clones, though not all of them. The sample records about 2 million clones, approximately 95% being singletons. The sample consisted of naive CD8+ T cells sorted from blood. Every receptor here comes from a man aged 18-30 years in good health. Each CDR3 is given without its conserved first and last residue. The D gene is left open where the match is weak. Not every row has a clone size; where given, it reads once, few, many or a size class.

D	size	length	V	J	CDR3
.	.	11	TRBV10-2	TRBJ1-2	ASSEPGDYGYT
TRBD2	.	14	TRBV11-2	TRBJ2-3	ASSGRLAGAVDTQY
TRBD1	.	15	TRBV6-1	TRBJ1-6	ASSEALQGTGDSPLH
.	.	10	TRBV25-1	TRBJ2-7	AVAPQGDEQY
TRBD1	.	10	TRBV25-1	TRBJ1-2	AATGGGYGYT
.	once	11	TRBV9	TRBJ2-2	ASSVGGSGELF
TRBD1	once	12	TRBV10-1	TRBJ2-7	ASSSGTGEYEQY
.	.	10	TRBV5-6	TRBJ1-1	ASSFGGTEAF
.	once	10	TRBV5-1	TRBJ2-1	ASSERYNEQF
.	.	16	TRBV12-1	TRBJ2-7	ASSFLPPASGDRGEQY
.	once	13	TRBV5-1	TRBJ2-5	ASSSGPLYQETQY
.	once	12	TRBV6-5	TRBJ1-5	ASSYSGGRQPQH
.	.	13	TRBV30	TRBJ1-6	AWSVDLPDLGFLH
TRBD1	few	14	TRBV7-9	TRBJ1-6	ASSPQGALENSPLH
.	.	13	TRBV10-3	TRBJ2-3	AISERFRGIDTQY
.	.	10	TRBV6-6	TRBJ2-5	ASSYSRETQY
TRBD1	.	13	TRBV27	TRBJ2-7	ASSSTGTGYHEQY
TRBD2	.	16	TRBV5-4	TRBJ2-3	ASSPSWTSGSRSDTQY
TRBD2	.	11	TRBV27	TRBJ2-7	ASSPGRGYEQY
.	.	12	TRBV27	TRBJ2-1	ASSNSGSYNEQF
TRBD2	.	11	TRBV6-1	TRBJ2-7	ASNQRGNYEQY
.	.	11	TRBV30	TRBJ2-5	AWDRRNQETQY
.	.	11	TRBV15	TRBJ1-2	ATSRGGLGGYT
TRBD2	.	14	TRBV19	TRBJ2-2	ASRELAGGVTGELF
.	.	12	TRBV15	TRBJ1-2	ATSLGQGPYGYT
TRBD2	.	14	TRBV7-6	TRBJ2-3	ASSLWAGEGTDTQY
.	.	11	TRBV19	TRBJ2-1	ASSIGGGNEQF
.	.	14	TRBV6-5	TRBJ1-1	ASSYLAGEVNTEAF
.	.	13	TRBV7-8	TRBJ2-3	ASSLSRGGTDTQY
TRBD1	.	13	TRBV19	TRBJ2-7	ASSIDGTGSYEQY
.	.	11	TRBV25-1	TRBJ1-1	ASSADPYTEAF
.	.	12	TRBV7-8	TRBJ1-2	ASSLGIQGWGYT
.	.	17	TRBV9	TRBJ2-3	ASSALWGPLAEGGDTQY
.	.	11	TRBV5-6	TRBJ2-7	ASSLGGLHEQY
TRBD1	.	12	TRBV29-1	TRBJ1-3	SARGDFSGNTIY
.	.	11	TRBV30	TRBJ1-1	AWRQYPNTEAF
TRBD2	once	13	TRBV30	TRBJ2-1	AWSETSGSYNEQF
.	.	10	TRBV9	TRBJ2-1	ASSVGGFEQF
TRBD2	.	16	TRBV28	TRBJ2-3	ASSGRLWKGLATDTQY
.	.	13	TRBV13	TRBJ1-4	ASSLGPATNEKLF
.	.	12	TRBV6-6	TRBJ2-5	ASSYSGRQETQY
.	.	10	TRBV11-2	TRBJ2-5	ASRTTQETQY
TRBD2	.	14	TRBV9	TRBJ2-1	ASSVEVLAGGNEQF
TRBD2	.	13	TRBV7-9	TRBJ2-3	ASSFVTSGTDTQY
TRBD1	once	14	TRBV4-3	TRBJ1-2	ASSQEWTGAPYGYT
.	.	14	TRBV30	TRBJ2-3	AWSNLGSWGTDTQY
.	.	12	TRBV6-1	TRBJ2-7	ASSEPTQGYEQY
.	.	16	TRBV10-3	TRBJ1-6	AISESTRGTGFNSPLH
.	.	11	TRBV5-5	TRBJ2-7	ASSPEGGGEQY
.	.	15	TRBV21-1	TRBJ2-6	ASSYLLQQSRANVLT
.	.	14	TRBV27	TRBJ1-6	ASSSVGGEGFTPLH
.	.	11	TRBV4-1	TRBJ2-7	ASSQDPTTEQY
TRBD2	.	14	TRBV6-5	TRBJ2-1	ASSYQGTSGGDEQF
TRBD1	.	13	TRBV13	TRBJ2-7	ASSSTGDGTYEQY